This TCR beta chain appears in the sequencing data of a study of a mutant IDH1 vaccine in newly diagnosed glioma. Study summary: Patients came in for eight vaccinations, in weeks 1, 3, 5, 7, 11, 15, 19 and 23. Mean patient age was around 40 years; about 60% were male and around 38% female.

Time point noted: week 11, during vaccination. Each dose delivered 300 ug of mutant IDH1 20-mer peptide subcutaneously with imiquimod. New WHO grade 3 or 4 astrocytomas that were IDH1-mutant and ATRX-lost occurred in the donors. Notes on this clone: Its antigen is as yet unknown.

Libraries were prepared by immunoSEQ multiplex PCR; TCRdb keeps only in-frame clonotypes and omits some of them. Of over 95,000 clones listed, roughly 90% are singletons. V lost 3 bases and J lost 9; bases outside the gene matches: 11. This CDR3 has 15 amino acids. The germline gives CDR1 SGHRS, CDR2 YFSETQ. The chain links TRBV5-1 to TRBJ2-1; 8 bases are a match to TRBD2. This TCR derives from a woman in her forties or fifties with glioma. The source material was PBMCs, sampled from a glioma patient whose treatment included an IDH1 peptide vaccine. CDR3 amino acids: CASSWEGGRSGEQFF. In DNA, the CDR3 is TGCGCCAGCAGCTGGGAGGGCGGGAGGTCGGGTGAGCAGTTCTTC.